Listed here is a single TCR beta chain. Antigen unknown. This table comes from immunoSEQ multiplex PCR, and its TCRdb copy is limited to in-frame clones, with some not included. This table holds about 5,500 clones, about 78% found once. Deletions cut 0 bases from V and 3 bases from J, with 9 bases between. CDR3 length: 15 amino acids. The V gene's germline CDR1 is SGHVS and CDR2 FNYEAQ. The data were taken from a study of chemoradiotherapy in HPV16-positive cancers. Overall study: Functional T-cell assays on a couple of HPV16-positive patients' cells defined candidate HPV-specific clones and common TCR motifs.

Findings and limits, study-wide: During treatment, candidate HPV-specific clones and E7-related motifs expanded in tumor. For HPV16-positive patients, expanding HPV-responsive T cells associated with longer recurrence-free survival.

This TCR derives from a human donor with HPV-associated anogenital cancer. The chain employs TRBV7-6 and TRBJ2-1; D is uncertain. The sample was acquired from a patient who underwent chemoradiotherapy. The CDR3 region is CASSLAPDGYNEQFF. The CDR3, as DNA: TGTGCCAGCAGCTTAGCCCCAGACGGCTACAATGAGCAGTTCTTC.